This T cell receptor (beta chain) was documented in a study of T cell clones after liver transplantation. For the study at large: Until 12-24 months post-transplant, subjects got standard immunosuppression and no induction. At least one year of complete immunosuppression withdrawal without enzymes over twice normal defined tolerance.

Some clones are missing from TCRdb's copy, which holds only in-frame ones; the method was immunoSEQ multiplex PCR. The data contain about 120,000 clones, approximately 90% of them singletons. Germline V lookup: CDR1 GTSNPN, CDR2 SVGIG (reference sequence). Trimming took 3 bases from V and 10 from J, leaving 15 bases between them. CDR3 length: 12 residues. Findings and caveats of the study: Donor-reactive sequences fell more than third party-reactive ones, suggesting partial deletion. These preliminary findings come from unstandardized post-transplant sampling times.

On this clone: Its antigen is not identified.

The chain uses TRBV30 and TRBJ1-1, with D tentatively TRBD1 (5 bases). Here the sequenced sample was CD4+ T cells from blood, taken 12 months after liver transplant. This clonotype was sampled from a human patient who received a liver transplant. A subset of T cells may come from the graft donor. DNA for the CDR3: TGTGCCTGGAGACCACGGGGGGTGGGAGCTTTCTTT. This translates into CAWRPRGVGAFF.